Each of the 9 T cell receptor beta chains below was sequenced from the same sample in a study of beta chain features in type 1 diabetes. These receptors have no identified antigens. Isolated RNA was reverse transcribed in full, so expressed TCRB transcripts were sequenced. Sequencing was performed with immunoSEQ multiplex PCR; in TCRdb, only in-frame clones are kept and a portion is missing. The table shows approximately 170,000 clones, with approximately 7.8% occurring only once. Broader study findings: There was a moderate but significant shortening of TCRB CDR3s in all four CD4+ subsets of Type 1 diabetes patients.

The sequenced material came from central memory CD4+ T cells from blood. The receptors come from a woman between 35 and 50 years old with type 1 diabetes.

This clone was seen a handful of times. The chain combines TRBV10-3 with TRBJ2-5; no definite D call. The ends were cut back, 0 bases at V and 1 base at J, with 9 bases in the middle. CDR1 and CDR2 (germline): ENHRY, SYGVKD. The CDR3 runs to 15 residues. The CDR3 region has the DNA TGTGCCATCAGTGAGTCGATGCAGGCCCAAGAGACCCAGTACTTC. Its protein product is CAISESMQAQETQYF.

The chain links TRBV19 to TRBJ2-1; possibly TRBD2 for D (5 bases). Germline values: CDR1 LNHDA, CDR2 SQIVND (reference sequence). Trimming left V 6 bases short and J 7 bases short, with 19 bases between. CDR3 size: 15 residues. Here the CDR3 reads CASSVGLASGNEQFF. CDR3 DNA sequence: TGTGCCAGTAGCGTCGGACTGGCTTCTGGTAATGAGCAGTTCTTC. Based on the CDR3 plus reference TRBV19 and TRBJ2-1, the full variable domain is DGGITQSPKYLFRKEGQNVTLSCEQNLNHDAMYWYRQDPGQGLRLIYYSQIVNDFQKGDIAEGYSVSREKKESFPLTVTSAQKNPTAFYLCASSVGLASGNEQFFGPGTRLTVL.

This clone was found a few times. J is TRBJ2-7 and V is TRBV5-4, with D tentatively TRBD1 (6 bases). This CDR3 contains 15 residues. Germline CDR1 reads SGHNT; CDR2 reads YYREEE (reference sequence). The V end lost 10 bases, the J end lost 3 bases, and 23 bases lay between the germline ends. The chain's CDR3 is CAFSGARVGHYEQYF. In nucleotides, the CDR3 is TGTGCCTTCTCCGGGGCCAGGGTGGGACACTACGAGCAGTACTTC.

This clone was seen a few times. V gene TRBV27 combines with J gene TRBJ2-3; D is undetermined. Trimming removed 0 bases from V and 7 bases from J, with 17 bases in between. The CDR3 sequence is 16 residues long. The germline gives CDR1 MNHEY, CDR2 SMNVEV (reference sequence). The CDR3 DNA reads TGTGCCAGCAGTTTATCCGCCCCCGGCACAGTGAATACGCAGTATTTT. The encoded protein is CASSLSAPGTVNTQYF.

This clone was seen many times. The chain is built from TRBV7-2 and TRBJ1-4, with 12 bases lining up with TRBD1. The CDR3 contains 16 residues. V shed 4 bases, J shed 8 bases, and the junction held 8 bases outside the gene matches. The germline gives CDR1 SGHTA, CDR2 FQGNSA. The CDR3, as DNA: TGTGCCAGCAGCTCTTCCGGGACAGGGGGCCGGGAAAAACTGTTTTTT. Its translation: CASSSSGTGGREKLFF.

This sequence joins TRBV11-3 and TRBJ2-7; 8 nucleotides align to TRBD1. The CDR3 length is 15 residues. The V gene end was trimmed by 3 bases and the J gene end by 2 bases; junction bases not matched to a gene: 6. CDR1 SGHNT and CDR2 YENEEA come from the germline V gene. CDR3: CASSLGQVPTYEQYF. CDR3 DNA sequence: TGTGCCAGCAGCTTGGGACAGGTTCCGACCTACGAGCAGTACTTC.

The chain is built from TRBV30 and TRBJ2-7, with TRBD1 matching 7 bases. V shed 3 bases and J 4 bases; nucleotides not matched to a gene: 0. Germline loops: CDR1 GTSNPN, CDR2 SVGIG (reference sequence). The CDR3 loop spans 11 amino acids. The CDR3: CAWRTGYEQYF. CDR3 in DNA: TGTGCCTGGAGGACAGGGTACGAGCAGTACTTC.

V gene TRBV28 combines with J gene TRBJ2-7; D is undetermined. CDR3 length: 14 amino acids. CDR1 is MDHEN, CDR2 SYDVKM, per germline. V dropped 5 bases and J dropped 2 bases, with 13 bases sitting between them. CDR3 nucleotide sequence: TGTGCCAGCAGTGAGAGCCACCGCCCCTACGAGCAGTACTTC. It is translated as CASSESHRPYEQYF.

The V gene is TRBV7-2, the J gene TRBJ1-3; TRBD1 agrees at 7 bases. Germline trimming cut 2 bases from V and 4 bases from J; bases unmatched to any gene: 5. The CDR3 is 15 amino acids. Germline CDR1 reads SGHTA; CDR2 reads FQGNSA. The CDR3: CASSLISTGGNTIYF. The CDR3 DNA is TGTGCCAGCAGCTTAATATCGACAGGGGGAAACACCATATATTTT.